Below, one T cell receptor (beta chain) is given with its context. As yet, its antigen is unknown. At the survey level, the v3.0 immunoSEQ assay was run. Sequencing used immunoSEQ multiplex PCR; TCRdb keeps in-frame clones, though not all of them. Here the sample spans 17,000 or so clones, around nine tenths being singletons. Researchers secured at least one pre-ART and at least two post-ART PBMC samples from each donor. The data were taken from a study of long-term antiretroviral therapy in people with HIV. Regarding the study as a whole: Blood collection from about 2003 to 2018 possibly occurred under older ART regimens. Clones that expanded before ART (that is, prior to treatment) dominated the repertoire at all time points. Even long-term ART left TRB diversity below transplant donor controls, despite gains.

Sample: unsorted PBMCs, taken 0.3 years after starting antiretroviral therapy. The clonotype was recovered from a man aged 60-69 years with HIV.

The CDR3 loop reads CASSEYGSYGYTF. The DNA for the CDR3 is TGTGCCAGCAGTGAATATGGTTCCTATGGCTACACCTTC. The chain is built from TRBV6-1 and TRBJ1-2; no reliable D call. In germline, CDR1 is MNHNS, CDR2 SASEGT. Trimming stripped 2 bases from V and 4 bases from J, with 8 bases between. The CDR3 spans 13 residues.